This is a list of T cell receptor beta chains from one sample in a study of post-analysis software for immune sequencing data. TCRdb reprocessed the PCR reads with MiXCR, giving one entry per CDR3 protein. The table shows 750,000 to 950,000 distinct CDR3 sequences, with roughly 58% occurring only once. Sequencing used blood. These receptors all come from a girl between 5 and 17 years old with multiple sclerosis. Each CDR3 is given with its conserved first and last residue. The order of the fields is D gene, clone size, V gene, CDR3 length, CDR3 protein. D genes are given only for firm matches. Clone size is not always given. Where it is, it says once, few, many or a class for expanded clones.

NA	few	TRBV2	11	CASSVAETQYF
NA	few	TRBV5-1	17	CASSPGGGVSSYNEQFF
TRBD2	NA	TRBV7-3	17	CASSLIGTPGLDDEQFF
NA	NA	TRBV7-8	16	CASSLSRGAGWETRYF
NA	NA	TRBV10-3	12	CAISPGQYGYTF
TRBD1	once	TRBV12-5	15	CASGQRQGGDNEQFF
NA	NA	TRBV5-5	14	CASSLIPGSHGYTF
NA	few	TRBV7-2	14	CASSLVGIYNEQFF
NA	NA	TRBV7-9	14	CASSLELMNTEAFF
TRBD1	once	TRBV11-2	17	CASSSTPGQGVKGGYTF
NA	few	TRBV18	18	CASSPLSGVSPSTSEAFF
NA	NA	TRBV5-1	15	CASSPGGLPTDTQYF
NA	NA	TRBV21-1	16	CASSRGSGGAGNEQFF
NA	NA	TRBV3-1	16	CASSQVLGAGANVLTF
NA	NA	TRBV25-1	12	CASSGGTSEQFF
NA	few	TRBV9	19	CASMREVGTPTHANYGYTF
TRBD2	NA	TRBV5-1	20	CASSYPGTSGLRSSYNEQFF
TRBD2	NA	TRBV29-1	15	CSVGLAGGYTDTQYF
NA	few	TRBV5-1	14	CASSPTATNEKLFF
NA	NA	TRBV20-1	15	CSAIGTPEGYNEQFF
NA	NA	TRBV3-1	13	CASSQGGLYTQYF
NA	NA	TRBV3-1	17	CASSQAGWGKKKGTQYF
NA	NA	TRBV20-1	12	CSASYLTNEQFF
NA	few	TRBV27	19	CASSLRGPYGEAGANVLTF
TRBD2	NA	TRBV29-1	15	CSALAGALSYNEQFF
TRBD1	NA	TRBV5-6	15	CASSEDRGGGDIQYF
NA	NA	TRBV20-1	13	CSARSRAEETQYF
NA	NA	TRBV12-3/TRBV12-4	18	CASSPREPAGLSTDTQYF